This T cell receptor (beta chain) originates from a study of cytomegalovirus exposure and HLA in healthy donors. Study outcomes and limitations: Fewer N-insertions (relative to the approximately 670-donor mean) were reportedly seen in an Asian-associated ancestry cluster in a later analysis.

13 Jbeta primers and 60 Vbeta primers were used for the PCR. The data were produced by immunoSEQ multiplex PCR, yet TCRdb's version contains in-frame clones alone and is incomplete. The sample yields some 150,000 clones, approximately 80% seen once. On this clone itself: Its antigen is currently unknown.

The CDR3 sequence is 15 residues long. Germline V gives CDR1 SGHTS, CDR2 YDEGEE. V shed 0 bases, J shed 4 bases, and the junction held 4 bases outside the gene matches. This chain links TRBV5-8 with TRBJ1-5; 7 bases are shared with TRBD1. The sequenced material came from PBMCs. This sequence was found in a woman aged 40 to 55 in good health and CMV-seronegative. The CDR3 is CASSLGDRANQPQHF. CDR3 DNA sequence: TGTGCCAGCAGCTTGGGGGACAGAGCAAATCAGCCCCAGCATTTT.